This record concerns one T cell receptor beta chain sequence. Its target is unknown. Sequencing in the ViraFEST assay came after antigen-specific CD4+ T cells had been expanded with viral peptide pools, which were used to stimulate PBMC. Following an approximately ten-day culture, CD4+ T cells were purified. Participants were given two doses of BNT162b2 or mRNA-1273 vaccine. The data derive from a study of vaccination effects on CD4 cells after COVID-19. The assay was immunoSEQ multiplex PCR, and TCRdb's table has in-frame clones only and misses some. The sample has about 28,000 clones; around 70% are singletons. The germline CDR1 and CDR2 sequences are SGDLS and YYNGEE. The CDR3 has 15 residues. The V end was cut by 3 bases, the J end by 2 bases, with 13 bases between.

This chain connects TRBV9 to TRBJ2-3; D unresolved. This specimen consisted of CD4+ T cells from PBMCs cultured with HCoV-NL63 spike peptides, obtained after COVID-19 vaccination. The receptor was isolated from a human donor who received a COVID-19 vaccine. CDR3 nucleotides: TGTGCCAGCAGCGCGGATCCCAGAAACACAGATACGCAGTATTTT. Its protein is CASSADPRNTDTQYF.